A selection of T cell receptor beta chains follows, all from one sample in a study of post-analysis software for immune sequencing data. One entry per CDR3 protein, called by TCRdb with MiXCR from the PCR reads. The sample includes hundreds of thousands of distinct CDR3 sequences, roughly 29% seen only once; the top ten take around 0.56%. The material sequenced was blood. The origin of the receptors is a girl under 18 with multiple sclerosis. The CDR3 runs from the conserved cysteine through the conserved F or W. Fields, in order: CDR3 protein, CDR3 DNA, J gene, clone size, D gene, V gene. A D gene is named only where the DNA matches it firmly. Size is stated for part of the rows, as once, few or many counts, or as a class when the clone is expanded.

CSVEGVLAGGFYNEQFF,TGCAGCGTTGAAGGCGTACTAGCGGGAGGGTTTTACAATGAGCAGTTCTTC,TRBJ2-1,many,TRBD2,TRBV29-1
CASILWSVYNSPLHF,TGTGCCAGCATCCTCTGGAGTGTCTATAATTCTCCCCTCCACTTT,TRBJ1-6,NA,NA,TRBV5-6
CASNHPGLAGAAQYF,TGCGCCAGCAACCATCCGGGACTAGCGGGAGCCGCGCAGTATTTT,TRBJ2-3,few,TRBD2,TRBV4-1
CASSQVAEGNEQYF,TGCGCCAGCAGCCAAGTAGCTGAGGGCAACGAGCAGTACTTC,TRBJ2-7,many,NA,TRBV4-3
CASSFSSRAETQYF,TGTGCCAGCAGTTTTTCCTCGAGGGCGGAGACCCAGTACTTC,TRBJ2-5,NA,NA,TRBV27
CASSLVAVFRQETQYF,TGTGCCAGCAGCTTAGTAGCGGTTTTTCGCCAAGAGACCCAGTACTTC,TRBJ2-5,NA,NA,TRBV11-2
CASRPGAHSGNTIYF,TGTGCCAGCAGGCCAGGGGCCCACTCTGGAAACACCATATATTTT,TRBJ1-3,few,NA,TRBV7-2
CASSFSGTDYEQFF,TGTGCCAGCAGTTTCTCCGGGACAGACTACGAGCAGTTCTTC,TRBJ2-1,once,TRBD1,TRBV28
CASSMGPNSNQPQHF,TGTGCCAGCAGCATGGGCCCTAATAGCAATCAGCCCCAGCATTTT,TRBJ1-5,NA,NA,TRBV11-2
CASSQGQGDYEQYF,TGTGCCAGCTCCCAAGGACAGGGAGACTACGAGCAGTACTTC,TRBJ2-7,NA,TRBD1,TRBV18
CSASSTGTGWQFF,TGCAGTGCTAGTTCAACAGGGACAGGGTGGCAGTTCTTC,TRBJ2-1,few,TRBD1,TRBV20-1
CASSRPERGGHWQYF,TGTGCCAGCAGCCGCCCGGAGCGGGGGGGCCACTGGCAGTATTTT,TRBJ2-3,few,TRBD2,TRBV4-2
CASNGGGGATEAFF,TGCGCCAGCAACGGAGGCGGGGGAGCGACTGAAGCTTTCTTT,TRBJ1-1,NA,NA,TRBV5-1
CSATGPEVGRETQYF,TGCAGTGCTACGGGCCCGGAGGTGGGGCGAGAGACCCAGTACTTC,TRBJ2-5,few,NA,TRBV20-1
CASSQGGTPAPKIYNEQFF,TGCGCCAGCAGCCAAGGCGGGACCCCCGCCCCCAAGATATACAATGAGCAGTTCTTC,TRBJ2-1,few,NA,TRBV4-1
CASRNGPHSYEQYF,TGCGCCAGCAGAAACGGGCCTCACTCCTACGAGCAGTACTTC,TRBJ2-7,NA,NA,TRBV5-1
CASSHLRDPNEQFF,TGTGCCAGCAGCCATCTCCGGGACCCCAATGAGCAGTTCTTC,TRBJ2-1,NA,NA,TRBV3-1
CSARVRLPLNTDTQYF,TGCAGTGCTAGAGTTCGGCTTCCTCTGAACACAGATACGCAGTATTTT,TRBJ2-3,NA,NA,TRBV20-1
CASIKGTGFPWTEAFF,TGTGCCAGCATCAAGGGGACAGGCTTCCCATGGACTGAAGCTTTCTTT,TRBJ1-1,NA,TRBD1,TRBV12-3/TRBV12-4
CASSVPGQGISGYTF,TGTGCCAGCAGTGTACCGGGACAGGGGATCTCTGGCTACACCTTC,TRBJ1-2,NA,TRBD1,TRBV27
CSASSLTSGINLDTQYF,TGCAGTGCTAGCTCCCTGACTAGCGGGATAAATCTCGATACGCAGTATTTT,TRBJ2-3,few,TRBD2,TRBV20-1
CSVAAQETQYF,TGCAGCGTTGCGGCCCAAGAGACCCAGTACTTC,TRBJ2-5,NA,NA,TRBV29-1
CSARDREYEQYF,TGCAGTGCTAGGGACAGGGAGTACGAGCAGTACTTC,TRBJ2-7,NA,TRBD1,TRBV20-1
CSASPRGSGREYEQYF,TGCAGTGCTTCTCCGAGAGGTAGCGGGAGAGAATACGAGCAGTACTTC,TRBJ2-7,NA,TRBD2,TRBV20-1
CASSFGQGLSIQYF,TGTGCCAGCAGCTTCGGGCAGGGCCTAAGCATTCAGTACTTC,TRBJ2-4,NA,NA,TRBV5-6
CASISGETQYF,TGCGCCAGCATCTCCGGGGAGACCCAGTACTTC,TRBJ2-5,NA,NA,TRBV5-1
CSAMNGRTQFF,TGCAGTGCTATGAACGGCCGGACCCAGTTCTTC,TRBJ2-1,NA,NA,TRBV20-1
CATRLAFYNEQFF,TGTGCCACCAGACTAGCGTTCTACAATGAGCAGTTCTTC,TRBJ2-1,NA,TRBD2,TRBV6-5
CTSSPPVGQHKTQYF,TGTACCAGCAGCCCCCCGGTCGGTCAGCATAAGACCCAGTACTTC,TRBJ2-5,NA,NA,TRBV6-6
CASSQDFFSGLRDTQYF,TGCGCCAGCAGCCAAGATTTCTTTTCAGGGCTTCGGGATACGCAGTATTTT,TRBJ2-3,many,NA,TRBV4-3
CASTLLAGGRHTQYF,TGTGCCAGCACCCTACTAGCGGGGGGGCGACATACGCAGTATTTT,TRBJ2-3,NA,TRBD2,TRBV6-5
CASSWTAENNEQFF,TGTGCCAGCAGTTGGACAGCAGAAAACAATGAGCAGTTCTTC,TRBJ2-1,few,NA,TRBV27
CASSLRTSNQPQHF,TGTGCCAGCAGCTTAAGGACATCAAATCAGCCCCAGCATTTT,TRBJ1-5,NA,NA,TRBV7-2
CSASLPGNIQYF,TGCAGTGCTAGTTTGCCCGGGAACATTCAGTACTTC,TRBJ2-4,NA,NA,TRBV20-1
CSASADRARNQPQHF,TGCAGTGCTAGTGCAGACAGGGCTCGCAATCAGCCCCAGCATTTT,TRBJ1-5,NA,TRBD1,TRBV20-1
CASSWRDWNNNEQFF,TGTGCCAGCAGCTGGAGAGACTGGAATAACAATGAGCAGTTCTTC,TRBJ2-1,NA,NA,TRBV7-9
CASSLDSLDEQYF,TGTGCCAGCAGCTTAGATTCACTGGACGAGCAGTACTTC,TRBJ2-7,few,NA,TRBV7-9
CASSSGTGAWETQYF,TGTGCCAGCAGTTCCGGGACAGGGGCGTGGGAGACCCAGTACTTC,TRBJ2-5,NA,TRBD1,TRBV2
CASSPSTRGPTDTQYF,TGTGCCAGCAGCCCCTCGACCAGGGGGCCCACAGATACGCAGTATTTT,TRBJ2-3,few,TRBD1,TRBV7-8
CASSPRQGSNTEAFF,TGCGCCAGCAGCCCCCGACAGGGGAGCAACACTGAAGCTTTCTTT,TRBJ1-1,NA,TRBD1,TRBV4-3
CASSYSKGNSYEQYF,TGTGCCAGCAGTTACTCGAAGGGGAACTCCTACGAGCAGTACTTC,TRBJ2-7,NA,NA,TRBV6-2/TRBV6-3
CSANPPGQLQFGQFF,TGCAGTGCTAACCCCCCGGGACAATTACAATTTGGGCAGTTCTTC,TRBJ2-1,few,NA,TRBV20-1
CASSPRPGLAQQETQYF,TGTGCCAGCAGCCCCCGACCTGGGCTAGCCCAACAAGAGACCCAGTACTTC,TRBJ2-5,few,NA,TRBV7-9
CASTLSSNSPLHF,TGTGCCAGCACCCTATCAAGTAATTCACCCCTCCACTTT,TRBJ1-6,few,NA,TRBV12-3/TRBV12-4
CASSQDRWYYEQYF,TGTGCCAGCAGCCAGGATCGGTGGTATTACGAGCAGTACTTC,TRBJ2-7,NA,NA,TRBV3-1
CASSEKTGGGMDTQYF,TGTGCCAGCAGCGAAAAAACAGGGGGCGGGATGGATACGCAGTATTTT,TRBJ2-3,NA,TRBD1,TRBV9
CSARESYF,TGCAGTGCTAGAGAATCGTACTTC,TRBJ2-7,many,NA,TRBV20-1
CAIRALAGTYNEQFF,TGTGCCATCAGGGCACTAGCGGGGACTTACAATGAGCAGTTCTTC,TRBJ2-1,NA,TRBD2,TRBV10-3
CASRRTTGGGDTQYF,TGTGCCAGCAGACGAACCACAGGGGGGGGAGATACGCAGTATTTT,TRBJ2-3,NA,NA,TRBV5-5
CASSVSGTSVSYEQYF,TGTGCCAGCAGCGTCTCCGGGACTAGCGTATCCTACGAGCAGTACTTC,TRBJ2-7,few,TRBD2,TRBV7-2
CASSQLLRESSNYNEQFF,TGTGCCAGCAGCCAATTACTCCGGGAGTCCTCCAACTACAATGAGCAGTTCTTC,TRBJ2-1,NA,NA,TRBV3-1
CATSDLSGGTWETQYF,TGTGCCACCAGTGATTTGAGTGGGGGGACGTGGGAGACCCAGTACTTC,TRBJ2-5,NA,NA,TRBV24-1